The 30 T cell receptor beta chains reported below all come from one sample, sequenced in a study of beta chain features in type 1 diabetes. Expressed TCRB transcripts were sequenced after all isolated RNA was converted to cDNA. Libraries were prepared by immunoSEQ multiplex PCR; TCRdb keeps only in-frame clonotypes and omits some of them. The sample holds more than 300,000 clones, less than 9.5% seen once. The sequencing input was central memory CD4+ T cells from blood. The receptor set was obtained from a woman under 30 in good health.

In its sample, this clone was seen a few times. The V and J genes are TRBV20-1 and TRBJ2-5; D unresolved. V was trimmed by 5 bases and J by 5 bases, leaving 9 bases between them. CDR1 and CDR2 (germline): DFQATT, SNEGSKA (reference sequence). The CDR3 contains 11 residues. The CDR3 nucleotides are TGCAGTGCTCAGAATGGGGAGACCCAGTACTTC. The encoded protein is CSAQNGETQYF.

This clone came up a few times. The V call is TRBV7-8, the J call TRBJ2-3; 9 bases are a match to TRBD2. This CDR3 is built from 15 residues. Germline V gene data show CDR1 as SGHVS and CDR2 as FQNEAQ. The V gene end was trimmed by 5 bases and the J gene end by 7 bases; junction bases not matched to a gene: 10. The CDR3 DNA reads as TGTGCCAGCAGCCCCGGGACTAGCAGGGGCAATACGCAGTATTTT. It encodes CASSPGTSRGNTQYF.

This rearrangement joins TRBV7-3 to TRBJ2-1; a weak D match, TRBD2 (6 bases). Germline loops: CDR1 SGHTA, CDR2 FQGTGA. Trimming stripped 1 base from V and 3 bases from J, with 10 bases between. The CDR3 sequence is 15 residues long. The CDR3 region has the DNA TGTGCCAGCAGCTTAAGCGGGAATAGCTACAATGAGCAGTTCTTC. It specifies CASSLSGNSYNEQFF.

This clone has just a few counts. The rearrangement links TRBV7-2 to TRBJ2-7; perhaps D is TRBD1 or TRBD2 (5 bases each). Germline V CDR1 and CDR2: SGHTA, FQGNSA. This CDR3 contains 15 residues. V dropped 0 bases and J dropped 3 bases, with 12 bases sitting between them. The CDR3 is CASSLASGTFYEQYF. The CDR3 nucleotides are TGTGCCAGCAGCTTAGCGTCGGGGACCTTCTACGAGCAGTACTTC.

This chain joins TRBV27 and TRBJ2-7, with D unclear. The ends were cut back, 8 bases at V and 1 base at J, with 9 bases in the middle. In germline, CDR1 is MNHEY, CDR2 SMNVEV (reference sequence). This CDR3 spans 12 amino acids. The CDR3 DNA follows: TGTGCCAGCCCTGCCCGTTCCTACGAGCAGTACTTC. It yields the protein CASPARSYEQYF.

There are a few counts of this clone. The chain employs TRBV7-9 and TRBJ2-5; weak D call: TRBD2 (5 bases). This CDR3 has 15 amino acids. The germline V gene encodes CDR1 SEHNR and CDR2 FQNEAQ (reference sequence). The V end lost 2 bases, the J end lost 1 base, and 11 bases lay between the germline ends. CDR3 coding DNA: TGTGCCAGCAGCTTACCCAGCGGACGCCAAGAGACCCAGTACTTC. This encodes CASSLPSGRQETQYF.

The gene calls are TRBV11-2 and TRBJ1-1; D gene uncertain. The V gene lost 1 base and the J gene lost 6 bases, with 6 bases spanning the gap. The CDR3 runs 12 residues. Germline loops: CDR1 SGHAT, CDR2 FQNNGV. The CDR3 DNA follows: TGTGCCAGCAGCTTAGGTAGAGCTGAAGCTTTCTTT. This translates into CASSLGRAEAFF.

The count of this clone is one. The chain uses TRBV9 and TRBJ1-3, with D perhaps matching TRBD1 (5 bases). The CDR3 consists of 14 residues. Germline CDR1 is SGDLS and CDR2 is YYNGEE. V lost 0 bases, J lost 10 bases, and 14 bases lay in between. The CDR3 DNA is TGTGCCAGCAGCGTAGAAGGGGACTCCCGGACCATATATTTT. It codes for CASSVEGDSRTIYF.

This clone was observed a handful of times. The chain carries TRBV29-1 and TRBJ1-5, with TRBD1 as a possible D gene (6 bases). Germline V gives CDR1 SQVTM, CDR2 ANQGSEA. The CDR3 loop spans 15 amino acids. V lost 4 bases, J lost 2 bases, and 15 bases lay in between. CDR3 region: CSVAGEGGGNQPQHF. In nucleotides, the CDR3 is TGCAGCGTTGCCGGGGAGGGGGGAGGCAATCAGCCCCAGCATTTT.

This rearrangement joins TRBV7-2 to TRBJ2-1, with TRBD2 identical over 10 bases. This CDR3 is 15 amino acids long. Germline V gene data show CDR1 as SGHTA and CDR2 as FQGNSA. The trim removed 6 bases at V and 4 bases at J, leaving 6 bases unmatched. Here the CDR3 reads CASRPTSGLYNEQFF. Here the CDR3 DNA reads TGTGCCAGCAGGCCGACTAGCGGGCTGTACAATGAGCAGTTCTTC.

The chain uses TRBV5-6 and TRBJ2-5; D is possibly TRBD2 (5 bases). The V gene lost 1 base and the J gene lost 7 bases, with 11 bases spanning the gap. Per germline, CDR1 SGHDT and CDR2 YYEEEE. This CDR3 is built from 13 residues. The CDR3 region has the DNA TGTGCCAGCAGCTTGTGGCTTGCGGGGACCCAGTACTTC. Encoded protein: CASSLWLAGTQYF.

This clone has more than one count but fewer than ten. The genes are TRBV19 and TRBJ2-4, with D possibly TRBD1 on 5 matching bases. The CDR3 runs 18 residues. Per the germline V gene, CDR1 is LNHDA and CDR2 is SQIVND (reference sequence). The V end lost 5 bases, the J end lost 0 bases, and 20 bases lay between the germline ends. Here the CDR3 DNA reads TGTGCCAGTAGTCGAAAGGACCGACAGACTCTAGCCAAAAACATTCAGTACTTC. It translates to CASSRKDRQTLAKNIQYF.

This clone was seen ten or more times. The rearrangement links TRBV19 to TRBJ1-2; D is unclear. Germline loops: CDR1 LNHDA, CDR2 SQIVND (reference sequence). V dropped 5 bases and J dropped 8 bases, with 9 bases sitting between them. The CDR3 loop spans 11 amino acids. The CDR3 is CASSSEGGYTF. CDR3 bases: TGTGCCAGTAGTTCGGAGGGCGGCTACACCTTC.

At least ten counts were recorded for this clone. The gene calls are TRBV15 and TRBJ1-4; 8 nucleotides line up with TRBD1. Losses at the gene ends were 8 bases for V and 3 bases for J; bases not matched to a gene: 11. The CDR3 consists of 16 residues. Germline-derived CDR1 and CDR2 are LNHNV and YYDKDF (reference sequence). CDR3: CATWDRFNVANEKLFF. CDR3 DNA: TGTGCCACCTGGGACAGGTTCAACGTAGCTAATGAAAAACTGTTTTTT.

The J gene is TRBJ2-5, the V gene TRBV7-9; D unclear. Trimming stripped 6 bases from V and 5 bases from J, with 19 bases between. The CDR3 covers 15 residues. The V gene's germline CDR1 is SEHNR and CDR2 FQNEAQ (reference sequence). The CDR3 spells CASRPAVYPAETQYF. The CDR3 DNA is TGTGCCAGCAGGCCTGCGGTTTACCCAGCGGAGACCCAGTACTTC. Complete variable domain (other parts from reference TRBV7-9 and TRBJ2-5): DTGVSQNPRHKITKRGQNVTFRCDPISEHNRLYWYRQTLGQGPEFLTYFQNEAQLEKSRLLSDRFSAERPKGSFSTLEIQRTEQGDSAMYLCASRPAVYPAETQYFGPGTRLLVL.

The chain combines TRBV27 with TRBJ2-5, with 15 bases fitting TRBD2. The CDR3 spans 19 residues. After removal of 5 bases from V and 1 base from J, the junction contained 11 bases not matched to a gene. Germline V gene lookup returns CDR1 MNHEY and CDR2 SMNVEV (reference sequence). CDR3 nucleotide sequence: TGTGCCAGCAGTCCCCGCCGGACTAGCGGGAGGGTGGTCCAAGAGACCCAGTACTTC. Protein: CASSPRRTSGRVVQETQYF.

This clone has just a few counts. J is TRBJ2-3 and V is TRBV29-1, with D perhaps matching TRBD2 (5 bases). V was pared by 8 bases and J by 0 bases, with 12 bases between. Germline V gives CDR1 SQVTM, CDR2 ANQGSEA. CDR3 length equals 13 residues. The DNA of the CDR3 is TGCAGCTTTAAGCGGATTAGCACAGATACGCAGTATTTT. It codes for CSFKRISTDTQYF.

This clone was detected only a few times. The chain couples TRBV28 to TRBJ1-1; the D gene is possibly TRBD1 (6 bases). The CDR3 runs 15 residues. V was shortened by 5 bases and J by 1 base, with 14 bases between the two germline ends. CDR1 MDHEN and CDR2 SYDVKM come from the germline V gene. Written as DNA, the CDR3 is TGTGCCAGCAGTCCTATCGCACAGGGGAACACTGAAGCTTTCTTT. It specifies CASSPIAQGNTEAFF.

This rearrangement joins TRBV7-2 to TRBJ2-2; no clear D gene. The length of the CDR3 is 13 residues. Germline V CDR1 and CDR2: SGHTA, FQGNSA. Trimming removed 1 base at V and 5 bases at J, with 5 bases between. The CDR3 nucleotides read TGTGCCAGCAGCTTAGAAATTACCGGGGAGCTGTTTTTT. Its translation is CASSLEITGELFF.

The V gene is TRBV9, the J gene TRBJ1-1; a weak D match, TRBD1 (6 bases). This CDR3 has 15 amino acids. With 3 bases removed from V and 1 base from J, the gap between germline ends came to 13 bases. Looked up from germline, CDR1 is SGDLS and CDR2 is YYNGEE. CDR3 nucleotides: TGTGCCAGCAGCGCCACAGGGTCGGGGAACACTGAAGCTTTCTTT. This codes for CASSATGSGNTEAFF.

Regarding this clone: The same CDR3 also results from other DNA sequences found in this sample. The V call is TRBV7-9, the J call TRBJ2-3; tentatively, D is TRBD1 or TRBD2 (6 bases each). Germline V CDR1 and CDR2: SEHNR, FQNEAQ (reference sequence). CDR3 length: 15 amino acids. V lost 0 bases to trimming and J lost 0 bases, with 7 bases between them. DNA of the CDR3: TGTGCCAGCAGCTTAGCAGGGGGGAGCACAGATACGCAGTATTTT. This translates into CASSLAGGSTDTQYF.

The chain combines TRBV7-9 with TRBJ2-7, with 7 nucleotides matching TRBD2. The CDR3 spans 14 residues. J lost 3 bases, V lost 2 bases, and 4 bases had no gene match. Germline V gene data show CDR1 as SEHNR and CDR2 as FQNEAQ (reference sequence). This CDR3 is CASSLREDGYEQYF. CDR3 DNA sequence: TGTGCCAGCAGCTTACGGGAGGACGGCTACGAGCAGTACTTC.

For this clone: Other DNA sequences within the sample encode an identical CDR3. V is TRBV6-5 and J is TRBJ2-7, with D tentatively TRBD2 (6 bases). CDR1 is MNHEY, CDR2 SVGAGI, per germline. The CDR3 extends over 15 amino acids. The V end lost 2 bases, the J end lost 3 bases, and 14 bases lay between the germline ends. CDR3 in DNA: TGTGCCAGCAGTTACAGACGGACCGGGGGCTACGAGCAGTACTTC. This gives the protein CASSYRRTGGYEQYF.

This clone appeared a few times. The chain combines TRBV15 with TRBJ2-7; 9 bases are shared with TRBD2. Germline CDR1 LNHNV, CDR2 YYDKDF (reference sequence). CDR3 length: 13 amino acids. V was clipped by 6 bases and J by 6 bases; unmatched bases: 6. The CDR3 loop is CATSIAGVGEQYF. The DNA for the CDR3 is TGTGCCACCAGTATAGCGGGAGTGGGCGAGCAGTACTTC. Variable domain in full (rest from reference TRBV15 and TRBJ2-7): DAMVIQNPRYQVTQFGKPVTLSCSQTLNHNVMYWYQQKSSQAPKLLFHYYDKDFNNEADTPDNFQSRRPNTSFCFLDIRSPGLGDTAMYLCATSIAGVGEQYFGPGTRLTVT.

This rearrangement joins TRBV18 to TRBJ2-6, with no clear D. CDR3 size: 15 residues. Looked up from germline, CDR1 is KGHSH and CDR2 is LQKENI. Trimming removed 2 bases at V and 4 bases at J, with 9 bases between. DNA of the CDR3: TGTGCCAGCTCACCAGGATCCCCCGGGGCCAACGTCCTGACTTTC. Its protein product is CASSPGSPGANVLTF.

In its sample, this clone was seen a few times. V gene TRBV9 combines with J gene TRBJ2-5; 10 bases match TRBD2. The V segment lost 0 bases and the J segment 5 bases; nucleotides outside the gene matches: 10. The CDR3 extends over 17 amino acids. Germline V lookup: CDR1 SGDLS, CDR2 YYNGEE. CDR3 amino acids: CASSVAVAGGPGETQYF. The CDR3 bases are TGTGCCAGCAGCGTAGCGGTAGCGGGAGGCCCCGGGGAGACCCAGTACTTC.

This clone was observed a few times. J is TRBJ2-2 and V is TRBV19, with D possibly being TRBD1 or TRBD2 (5 bases each). With 3 bases removed from V and 6 bases from J, the gap between germline ends came to 8 bases. The germline CDR1 and CDR2 sequences are LNHDA and SQIVND (reference sequence). There are 13 residues in the CDR3. In DNA form, the CDR3 reads TGTGCCAGTAGTATTTGGGGACCCGGGGAGCTGTTTTTT. Protein product: CASSIWGPGELFF.

This sequence joins TRBV4-3 and TRBJ2-5; the D is unclear. This CDR3 has 13 amino acids. Germline V gene sequence: CDR1 LGHNA, CDR2 YSLEER. V lost 5 bases to trimming and J lost 2 bases, with 9 bases between them. The DNA for the CDR3 is TGCGCCAGCAGCATCGGATATCAAGAGACCCAGTACTTC. It translates to CASSIGYQETQYF.

This clone appeared a few times. The chain has TRBV6-1 and TRBJ2-4; D perhaps matches TRBD1 (7 bases). Germline V gene data show CDR1 as MNHNS and CDR2 as SASEGT. The CDR3 is 17 residues long. Trimming cost V 4 bases and J 9 bases, with 25 bases left between them. CDR3 in DNA: TGTGCCAGCAGTGCCTGGGGTCAGGGGGGCGCCGGGGGCATTCAGTACTTC. Translating gives CASSAWGQGGAGGIQYF.

This clone showed up just a few times. The J gene is TRBJ1-2, the V gene TRBV7-9; the D gene is possibly TRBD1 (6 bases). Germline CDR1 reads SEHNR; CDR2 reads FQNEAQ (reference sequence). With 0 bases removed from V and 6 bases from J, the gap between germline ends came to 8 bases. The CDR3 extends over 13 amino acids. DNA for the CDR3: TGTGCCAGCAGCTTAGCTTCAGGGGATGGCTACACCTTC. Its translation: CASSLASGDGYTF.